This T cell receptor (beta chain) was found in a study of blood T cell repertoires in COVID-19 (dated by TCRdb to the early 2020s). About the study as a whole: Collaborator samples came from the United States, Italy and Spain and covered acute and convalescent phases of COVID-19. The material from the prospective study consisted of cDNA or gDNA derived from T cells, B-cell-depleted T cells, or PBMCs. Deeply sampled blood TCRbeta repertoires from subjects exposed to, actively infected with, or recovered from COVID-19 were included in the dataset. Sample metadata almost always included a de-identified subject ID, COVID-19 status, age in years and sex. Where available, HLA class I and class II types were taken from metadata supplied by the sample provider and were not determined by assay-based typing. Samples were obtained from the ongoing ImmuneRACE study (first 160 participants) and from about 1,300 subjects provided by 6 global collaborators. The repertoires were released in a freely available public database intended as a resource for research on the immune response to SARS-CoV-2. Broad study findings and their caveats: The quantity of clinical and demographic metadata differed by source and by participant and was supplied without curation.

Relative to germline, V is missing 3 bases and J is missing 6 bases, with 5 bases of the junction outside any gene match. The germline V gene yields KGHSH for CDR1 and LQKENI for CDR2. Inclusive of the bounding cysteine and phenylalanine, the CDR3 is 14 residues long. Solely the CDR3 DNA is kept, with 42 bases framed from the first base. Concerning this clone: The antigen it binds to is not known. Base qualities are not recorded, but no much larger clone differs from it by a single base.

Enrolling through a virtual design, the prospective study's participants ranged in age from roughly 18 to 95 years and lived across more than 20 United States geographic areas. To assign participants to cohorts, the prospective study relied on clinical history that participants themselves reported in a screening survey and a study questionnaire. Recovered participants in ImmuneRACE Cohort 3 were defined by two consecutive negative NP/OP PCR tests, clearance by a healthcare professional, or resolution of symptoms. In the prospective study, whole blood, serum and a nasopharyngeal or oropharyngeal swab were collected from each participant by mobile phlebotomists. Over an approximately 2-month period, participants in the prospective study had the option of providing additional blood draws and questionnaires. Before DNA extraction, prospective study blood samples were shipped either frozen or at room temperature.

TCRbeta CDR3 regions were amplified from genomic DNA using the immunoSEQ Assay, a bias-controlled multiplex PCR. Per the authors' processing: The number of nucleated cells in each sample was estimated from the amplification of reference gene primers within the assay. Sequence reads were collapsed and filtered to measure the absolute abundance of every unique TCRbeta CDR3 rearrangement. For each sample, productive Simpson clonality was calculated as the square root of Simpson's diversity index across productive rearrangements. The table was pulled from immuneACCESS by TCRdb, which kept in-frame rearrangements only. Such tables lose some clones; where checked, under half of the loss comes from unresolved V genes, and the rest has no known cause. The V and J calls and the clone size are those of that table, but D and trimming were determined from the DNA. The sample table records about 330,000 clones; about 90% of these occur just once. Less than 6% of the sample is taken by the ten largest.

Here the chain combines TRBV18 and TRBJ1-2; 9 junctional bases match TRBD1. The TCR originated in a woman aged 30 to 39 who had recovered from COVID-19. Sequencing input: PBMCs or T cells enriched from blood (not recorded which). CDR3 sequence: CASSPQQGADGYTF. The nucleotides read TGTGCCAGCTCACCTCAACAGGGGGCAGATGGCTACACCTTC.